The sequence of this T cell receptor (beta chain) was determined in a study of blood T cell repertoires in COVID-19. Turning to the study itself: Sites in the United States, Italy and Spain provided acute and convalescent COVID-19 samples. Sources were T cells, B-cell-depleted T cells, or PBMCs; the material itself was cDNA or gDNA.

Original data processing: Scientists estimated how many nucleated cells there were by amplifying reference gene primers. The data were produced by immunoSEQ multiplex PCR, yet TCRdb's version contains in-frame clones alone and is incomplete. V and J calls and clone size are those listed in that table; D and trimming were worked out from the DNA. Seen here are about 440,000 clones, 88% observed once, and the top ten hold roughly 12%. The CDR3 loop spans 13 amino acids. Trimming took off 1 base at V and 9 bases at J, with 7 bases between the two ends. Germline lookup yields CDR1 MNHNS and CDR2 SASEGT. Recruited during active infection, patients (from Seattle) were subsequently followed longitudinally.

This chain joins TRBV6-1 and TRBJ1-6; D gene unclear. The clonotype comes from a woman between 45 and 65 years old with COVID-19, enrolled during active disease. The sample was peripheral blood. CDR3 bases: TGTGCCAGCAGTGAAGAGGCGGGTTCACCCCTCCACTTT. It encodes CASSEEAGSPLHF.